This TCR beta chain was documented in a study of cytomegalovirus exposure and HLA in healthy donors. Overall study findings and caveats: Most sequenced TCRs were rare (though some public TCRs occurred in many donors).

The PCR employed 60 Vbeta primers together with 13 Jbeta primers. Assay: immunoSEQ multiplex PCR; the TCRdb copy retains only in-frame clones and omits some. The sample records 72,000 or so clones, roughly two thirds being singletons. Turning to this clone: Its specificity is unknown.

The CDR3 is 16 amino acids. Germline V gives CDR1 SGHTS, CDR2 YDEGEE. J gave up 8 bases and V 0 bases, and 12 bases lay outside the gene matches. The TCR was taken from a woman aged 45 to 65 in good health and CMV-seronegative. This rearrangement joins TRBV5-8 to TRBJ2-7, with 9 bases that match TRBD2. The sequencing input was PBMCs. CDR3: CASSLGGLAGFYKQYF. Here the CDR3 DNA reads TGTGCCAGCAGCTTGGGAGGTCTAGCGGGATTTTATAAGCAGTACTTC.